A selection of T cell receptor beta chains follows, all from one sample in a study of blood T cell repertoires in COVID-19. Clones were sequenced by immunoSEQ multiplex PCR, and TCRdb holds only the in-frame ones, with some missing. This table has approximately 46,000 clones, roughly 87% appearing once. What was sequenced was peripheral blood. The origin of the receptors is a man in his 70s with active COVID-19. CDR3s include the opening cysteine and the closing phenylalanine or tryptophan. Fields, in order: clone size, V gene, CDR3 length, D gene, J gene, CDR3 protein, CDR3 DNA. D genes are given only for firm matches. Some rows mark clone size as missing; the rest say once, few, many or name a class of expanded clone.

.	TRBV19	18	TRBD2	TRBJ2-1	CASSIGGGTIYSYNEQFF	TGTGCCAGTAGTATTGGGGGGGGGACGATTTACTCCTACAATGAGCAGTTCTTC
.	TRBV19	14	.	TRBJ1-1	CASSPGHRNTEAFF	TGTGCCAGTAGCCCGGGACACCGGAACACTGAAGCTTTCTTT
.	TRBV29-1	15	TRBD2	TRBJ2-5	CSVGGLAGGKETQYF	TGCAGCGTTGGAGGACTAGCGGGGGGGAAAGAGACCCAGTACTTC
.	TRBV3-1/TRBV3-2	15	.	TRBJ2-7	CASSHSDRWTYEQYF	TGTGCCAGCAGCCACTCTGACAGGTGGACTTACGAGCAGTACTTC
.	TRBV5-5	15	TRBD2	TRBJ2-5	CASSPGSGVLETQYF	TGTGCCAGCAGCCCCGGGAGCGGGGTCCTCGAGACCCAGTACTTC
.	TRBV11-2	17	TRBD2	TRBJ2-3	CASSFSGGASGTDTQYF	TGTGCCAGCAGCTTCAGCGGGGGAGCCTCAGGGACAGATACGCAGTATTTT
.	TRBV4-3	13	.	TRBJ2-1	CASSGGAFNEQFF	TGCGCCAGCAGTGGCGGGGCCTTCAATGAGCAGTTCTTC
.	TRBV5-5	12	.	TRBJ1-1	CASSLVPREAFF	TGTGCCAGCAGCTTGGTTCCTCGTGAAGCTTTCTTT
.	TRBV4-3	18	TRBD2	TRBJ2-3	CASSQVKRGAGSTDTQYF	TGCGCCAGCAGCCAAGTGAAGCGGGGGGCCGGGTCAACAGATACGCAGTATTTT
.	TRBV3-1/TRBV3-2	15	TRBD1	TRBJ1-1	CASSQGRTGFTEAFF	TGTGCCAGCAGCCAAGGCCGGACAGGGTTTACTGAAGCTTTCTTT
.	TRBV11-2	15	TRBD1	TRBJ1-4	CASRSTGDWAEKLFF	TGTGCCAGCAGATCCACAGGGGATTGGGCTGAAAAACTGTTTTTT
once	TRBV11-2	16	TRBD2	TRBJ2-5	CASSPGGLAVQETQYF	TGTGCCAGCAGCCCGGGGGGACTAGCGGTTCAAGAGACCCAGTACTTC
few	TRBV7-2	16	TRBD2	TRBJ2-7	CASSSPPSGGAYEQYF	TGTGCCAGCAGCTCACCCCCTAGCGGGGGGGCGTACGAGCAGTACTTC
.	TRBV6-1	13	.	TRBJ1-2	CASSDGVGYGYTF	TGTGCCAGCAGTGACGGGGTTGGCTATGGCTACACCTTC
.	TRBV28	15	.	TRBJ1-4	CASSSAGTNYEKLFF	TGTGCCAGCAGTTCAGCCGGGACAAACTATGAAAAACTGTTTTTT
.	TRBV5-1	15	.	TRBJ1-4	CASSVVGPTNEKLFF	TGCGCCAGCAGCGTGGTGGGGCCAACTAATGAAAAACTGTTTTTT
.	TRBV5-4	14	TRBD2	TRBJ2-5	CASSPEPGGETQYF	TGTGCCAGCAGCCCCGAGCCGGGGGGGGAGACCCAGTACTTC
.	TRBV29-1	16	.	TRBJ2-5	CSVEGGGTGPQETQYF	TGCAGCGTTGAAGGGGGGGGGACAGGACCGCAAGAGACCCAGTACTTC
.	TRBV2	16	TRBD1	TRBJ1-4	CASNRDRTITNEKLFF	TGTGCCAGCAACCGGGACAGGACGATAACTAATGAAAAACTGTTTTTT
.	TRBV27	13	.	TRBJ2-1	CASSFSGDQAKFF	TGTGCCAGCAGTTTCTCAGGGGACCAAGCTAAGTTCTTC
.	TRBV6-5	14	.	TRBJ1-3	CASSYTRYGNTIYF	TGTGCCAGCAGTTACACTCGGTATGGAAACACCATATATTTT
.	TRBV6-2/TRBV6-3	12	TRBD1	TRBJ2-7	CASTPQGNEQYF	TGTGCCAGCACCCCACAGGGGAACGAGCAGTACTTC
few	TRBV5-1	15	TRBD1	TRBJ1-1	CASSFGRQGGTEAFF	TGCGCCAGCAGCTTCGGTCGACAGGGGGGGACTGAAGCTTTCTTT